This entry lists 27 T cell receptor beta chains sequenced from one sample in a study of CD8 T cells in ankylosing spondylitis. TCRdb analysed the 5' RACE reads with MiXCR anew, one entry per CDR3 protein. The sample has hundreds of thousands of distinct CDR3 sequences, around 20% seen once. Sequenced sample: blood, either unsorted or a sorted T cell fraction (not recorded which). The receptors here all came from a female donor with ankylosing spondylitis or in good health (not recorded which).

There are a few counts of this clonotype. The V gene is TRBV4-1, the J gene TRBJ2-7; tentative D call: TRBD1 (5 bases). CDR1 and CDR2 from the germline V gene are MGHRA and YSYEKL. This CDR3 comprises 16 residues. V gave up 0 bases and J gave up 3 bases, with 15 bases separating them. Written as DNA, the CDR3 is TGCGCCAGCAGCCAAGATTCCGGCCAGGGTAGCTACGAGCAGTACTTC. Protein sequence: CASSQDSGQGSYEQYF.

DNA of the CDR3: TGTGCCAGCAGTAAGGGTATGAACACTGAAGCTTTCTTT. Protein: CASSKGMNTEAFF. The gene calls are TRBV14 and TRBJ1-1; D not resolved. The CDR3 has 13 residues. The germline V and J ends were trimmed by 6 bases and 0 bases, with 8 bases remaining between them. Germline values: CDR1 SGHDN, CDR2 FVKESK.

This clonotype was seen more than once but under ten times. V is TRBV20-1 and J is TRBJ1-1, with 9 bases fitting TRBD1. The CDR3 is 13 amino acids. Per germline, CDR1 DFQATT and CDR2 SNEGSKA (reference sequence). With 2 bases clipped from V and 10 bases from J, the junction kept 8 bases outside the gene matches. DNA for the CDR3: TGCAGTGCTAGACCGTGGACAGGGGAGGGAGCTTTCTTT. Translating it yields CSARPWTGEGAFF.

V usage is TRBV2 and J usage is TRBJ1-2, with a possible D match to TRBD1 (5 bases). CDR1 and CDR2 (germline): SNHLY, FYNNEI. This CDR3 comprises 13 residues. Trimming shortened V by 5 bases and J by 4 bases, and 11 bases separated the two germline ends. The CDR3 loop is CASSNGGTYGYTF. The CDR3 DNA is TGTGCCAGCAGTAACGGGGGGACCTATGGCTACACCTTC.

This clonotype showed up many times. This rearrangement joins TRBV4-3 to TRBJ1-2; D call uncertain. Germline CDR1 and CDR2: LGHNA and YSLEER. This CDR3 region has 13 residues. V was pared by 1 base and J by 9 bases, with 12 bases between. The CDR3 here is CASSQVDGRSYTF. In nucleotides, the CDR3 is TGCGCCAGCAGCCAAGTGGACGGCCGTAGCTACACCTTC.

This clonotype has just a few counts. The chain is built from TRBV4-3 and TRBJ2-1; weak D call: TRBD2 (5 bases). This CDR3 has 14 amino acids. Germline CDR1 reads LGHNA; CDR2 reads YSLEER. Deletions cut 5 bases from V and 10 bases from J, with 18 bases between. The CDR3 coding sequence is TGCGCCAGCAGCAAAGGACCCAGCGGTCTCGAGCAGTTCTTC. This codes for CASSKGPSGLEQFF.

The chain employs TRBV6-1 and TRBJ2-2, with 10 bases aligning to TRBD2. This CDR3 region has 16 residues. The V and J ends lost 4 bases and 1 base, in that order; junction bases with no gene match: 3. Germline V gene sequence: CDR1 MNHNS, CDR2 SASEGT. CDR3 sequence reads: CASSASGRGNTGELFF. In DNA form, the CDR3 reads TGTGCCAGCAGTGCCAGCGGGAGGGGGAACACCGGGGAGCTGTTTTTT.

This clonotype turned up a few times. This chain connects TRBV7-3 to TRBJ2-3; tentative D call: TRBD2 (6 bases). The V gene lost 0 bases and the J gene lost 4 bases, with 14 bases spanning the gap. From germline, CDR1 is SGHTA and CDR2 FQGTGA. This CDR3 is built from 16 residues. CDR3 amino acids: CASSLTGGGGPDTQYF. DNA for the CDR3: TGTGCCAGCAGCTTAACGGGGGGAGGAGGTCCAGATACGCAGTATTTT.

This clonotype was found many times. The chain recombines TRBV24-1 with TRBJ2-1; 7 nucleotides align to TRBD2. Germline V CDR1 and CDR2: KGHDR, SFDVKD. CDR3 length: 15 amino acids. V gave up 3 bases and J gave up 8 bases; unmatched junction bases: 9. The DNA for the CDR3 is TGTGCCACCAGTGATAGGAGGGAGGGCGGCTATGAGCAGTTCTTC. The encoded protein is CATSDRREGGYEQFF.

This sequence joins TRBV20-1 and TRBJ2-1; D ambiguous. The CDR3 is 15 residues long. Trimming removed 3 bases from V and 7 bases from J, with 19 bases in between. The germline gives CDR1 DFQATT, CDR2 SNEGSKA (reference sequence). The CDR3 protein is CSASPETILSNEQFF. CDR3 DNA: TGCAGTGCTAGCCCGGAGACCATATTAAGTAATGAGCAGTTCTTC.

This chain connects TRBV25-1 to TRBJ1-2; 9 bases are shared with TRBD1. The CDR3 runs 15 residues. V trimming: 5 bases; J trimming: 10 bases; junction bases outside the gene matches: 14. Germline V lookup: CDR1 MGHDK, CDR2 SYGVNS. CDR3 bases: TGTGCCAGCAGTTCCCTGGCTGGGACAGGGTCTGACTACACCTTC. Protein sequence: CASSSLAGTGSDYTF.

Only one count was recorded for this clonotype. This chain links TRBV6-2 or TRBV6-3 with TRBJ2-1, with D uncertain. The CDR3 is 16 amino acids. Germline lookup yields CDR1 MNHEY and CDR2 SVGEGT. V was cut by 4 bases and J by 0 bases, with 13 bases left in between. The CDR3 bases are TGTGCCAGCAGTTTCATTCGGGTGAGCTCCTACAATGAGCAGTTCTTC. Translated: CASSFIRVSSYNEQFF.

This clonotype was seen a few times. The rearrangement uses TRBV20-1 and TRBJ2-1, with D perhaps TRBD1 or TRBD2 (6 bases each). Germline loops: CDR1 DFQATT, CDR2 SNEGSKA (reference sequence). With 6 bases removed from V and 6 bases from J, the gap between germline ends came to 12 bases. The CDR3 is made up of 12 amino acids. CDR3 coding DNA: TGCAGTGCAGGGGGAGGCCTCAATGAGCAGTTCTTC. Amino acids: CSAGGGLNEQFF.

This sequence joins TRBV12-3 or TRBV12-4 and TRBJ2-7; TRBD2 aligns across 7 bases. V lost 6 bases, J lost 2 bases, and 10 bases stayed unmatched. This CDR3 spans 15 amino acids. The CDR3 DNA reads as TGTGCCAGCAGCCCCGGAGGGAGCGGGACCTACGAGCAGTACTTC. Translated, it gives CASSPGGSGTYEQYF.

This clonotype was counted between two and nine times. The gene calls are TRBV7-9 and TRBJ2-2, with D hard to call. Trimming shortened V by 7 bases and J by 1 base, and 19 bases separated the two germline ends. Germline V gives CDR1 SEHNR, CDR2 FQNEAQ (reference sequence). The CDR3 covers 17 residues. Here the CDR3 DNA reads TGTGCCAGCACGCCCTCCTCGGACCCCTGGAACACCGGGGAGCTGTTTTTT. Its protein product is CASTPSSDPWNTGELFF.

The rearrangement joins TRBV27 to TRBJ2-4; D is undetermined. Per germline, CDR1 MNHEY and CDR2 SMNVEV (reference sequence). Trimming removed 5 bases from V and 7 bases from J, with 15 bases in between. CDR3 length: 14 amino acids. CDR3 loop: CASSPPLAKNIQYF. DNA of the CDR3: TGTGCCAGCAGTCCGCCCCTGGCTAAGAACATTCAGTACTTC.

The table lists this clonotype with many counts. This chain links TRBV20-1 with TRBJ2-1; the D is unclear. Germline assignment: CDR1 DFQATT and CDR2 SNEGSKA (reference sequence). V shed 2 bases and J shed 5 bases, with 13 bases lying between them. CDR3 length: 14 residues. The CDR3 nucleotides are TGCAGTGCTAGATCGCAAATAGTTGACAATGAGCAGTTCTTC. As protein: CSARSQIVDNEQFF.

This clonotype was observed many times. The chain links TRBV10-3 to TRBJ1-5; D possibly corresponds to TRBD1 (6 bases). Germline V CDR1 and CDR2: ENHRY, SYGVKD. CDR3 size: 15 residues. Trimming removed 0 bases from V and 3 bases from J, with 9 bases in between. The CDR3, as DNA: TGTGCCATCAGTGAGTCGGGGGGGGCCAATCAGCCCCAGCATTTT. Protein product: CAISESGGANQPQHF.

In the case of this clonotype: The junction departs from germline at one end; a sequencing error may be responsible. The J gene is TRBJ1-3, the V gene TRBV7-2; 8 bases align to TRBD1. CDR1 and CDR2 (germline): SGHTA, FQGNSA. CDR3 size: 14 residues. DNA for the CDR3: TGTGCCTGCAGCCGTGGACAGGGCGGAAACACCATATATTTT. Its translation is CACSRGQGGNTIYF. The full variable domain, in which reference TRBV7-2 and TRBJ1-3 provide the parts outside the CDR3, is GAGVSQSPSNKVTEKGKDVELRCDPISGHTALYWYRQSLGQGLEFLIYFQGNSAPDKSGLPSDRFSAERTGGSVSTLTIQRTQQEDSAVYLCACSRGQGGNTIYFGEGSWLTVV.

This clonotype has at least ten counts. The chain is built from TRBV7-2 and TRBJ1-1; D gene ambiguous. CDR3 size: 14 residues. CDR1 and CDR2 (germline): SGHTA, FQGNSA. Trimming took 5 bases from V and 4 from J, leaving 14 bases between them. The DNA of the CDR3 is TGTGCCAGCAGCCGAGCCGGGGTGAGCACTGAAGCTTTCTTT. Protein sequence: CASSRAGVSTEAFF. Together with reference TRBV7-2 and TRBJ1-1, the CDR3 gives the full variable domain: GAGVSQSPSNKVTEKGKDVELRCDPISGHTALYWYRQSLGQGLEFLIYFQGNSAPDKSGLPSDRFSAERTGGSVSTLTIQRTQQEDSAVYLCASSRAGVSTEAFFGQGTRLTVV.

This clonotype was recorded a few times. The chain employs TRBV7-2 and TRBJ2-1, with D maybe TRBD1 (6 bases). The CDR3 loop spans 16 amino acids. V dropped 5 bases and J dropped 5 bases, with 19 bases sitting between them. Germline V gene lookup returns CDR1 SGHTA and CDR2 FQGNSA. The CDR3 DNA reads as TGTGCCAGCAGCCAACGAATGGGGACACTCGACAATGAGCAGTTCTTC. It yields the protein CASSQRMGTLDNEQFF.

The sample holds a few counts of this clonotype. The genes are TRBV24-1 and TRBJ2-1, with D tentatively TRBD2 (6 bases). Trimming shortened V by 3 bases and J by 3 bases, and 11 bases separated the two germline ends. CDR1 and CDR2 from the germline V gene are KGHDR and SFDVKD. The CDR3 spans 15 residues. The CDR3, as DNA: TGTGCCACCAGTGATCCTGGGACTTACTACAATGAGCAGTTCTTC. It specifies CATSDPGTYYNEQFF.

The gene calls are TRBV6-2 or TRBV6-3 and TRBJ2-1; 11 nucleotides agree with TRBD2. V lost 5 bases to trimming and J lost 6 bases; unmatched junction nucleotides: 6. Germline assignment: CDR1 MNHEY and CDR2 SVGEGT. This CDR3 has 15 residues. CDR3 in DNA: TGTGCCAGCAGTCTCACTAGCGGGAGTAGCAATGAGCAGTTCTTC. Protein: CASSLTSGSSNEQFF.

This clonotype was recorded once. The chain uses TRBV25-1 and TRBJ2-1, with a possible D match to TRBD2 (7 bases). The CDR3 consists of 15 residues. Germline assignment: CDR1 MGHDK and CDR2 SYGVNS. V was pared by 6 bases and J by 1 base, with 13 bases between. DNA of the CDR3: TGTGCCAGCAGAGAGGGGGGGGGATCCTACAATGAGCAGTTCTTC. Its protein is CASREGGGSYNEQFF.

V is TRBV10-3 and J is TRBJ1-6; no definite D call. The length of the CDR3 is 13 residues. CDR1 and CDR2 from the germline V gene are ENHRY and SYGVKD. V dropped 6 bases and J dropped 9 bases, with 12 bases sitting between them. The CDR3 loop reads CAIRDREGSPLHF. The CDR3 DNA sequence: TGTGCCATCAGAGACCGGGAGGGTTCACCCCTCCACTTT.

For the CDR3, the DNA is TGTGCCAGCAGTTTAGGCTGGGGTATTACGGATACGCAGTATTTT. The encoded protein is CASSLGWGITDTQYF. This chain joins TRBV12-3 or TRBV12-4 and TRBJ2-3; D is ambiguous. V lost 1 base, J lost 6 bases, and 14 bases lay in between. The CDR3 covers 15 residues.

This clonotype was observed a handful of times. V gene TRBV29-1 combines with J gene TRBJ2-2; D gene unclear. V shed 4 bases and J shed 7 bases, with 7 bases lying between them. Germline assignment: CDR1 SQVTM and CDR2 ANQGSEA. This CDR3 is built from 11 residues. CDR3 in DNA: TGCAGCGTTGGGGAAGGCGGGGAGCTGTTTTTT. Translated: CSVGEGGELFF.